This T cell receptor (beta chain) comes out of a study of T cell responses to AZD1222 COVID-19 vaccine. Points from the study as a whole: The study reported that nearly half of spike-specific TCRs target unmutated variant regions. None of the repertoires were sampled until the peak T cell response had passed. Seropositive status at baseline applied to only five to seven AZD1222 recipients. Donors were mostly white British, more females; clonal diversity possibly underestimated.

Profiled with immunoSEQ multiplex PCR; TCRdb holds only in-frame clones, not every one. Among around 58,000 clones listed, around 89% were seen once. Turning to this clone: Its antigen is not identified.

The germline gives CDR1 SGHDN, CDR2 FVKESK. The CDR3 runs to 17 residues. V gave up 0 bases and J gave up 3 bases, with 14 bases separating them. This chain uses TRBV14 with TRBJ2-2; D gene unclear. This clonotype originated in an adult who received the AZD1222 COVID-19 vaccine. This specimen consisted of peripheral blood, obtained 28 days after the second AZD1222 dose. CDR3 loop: CASSQDSMTPYTGELFF. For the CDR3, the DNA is TGTGCCAGCAGCCAAGATTCGATGACGCCCTACACCGGGGAGCTGTTTTTT.